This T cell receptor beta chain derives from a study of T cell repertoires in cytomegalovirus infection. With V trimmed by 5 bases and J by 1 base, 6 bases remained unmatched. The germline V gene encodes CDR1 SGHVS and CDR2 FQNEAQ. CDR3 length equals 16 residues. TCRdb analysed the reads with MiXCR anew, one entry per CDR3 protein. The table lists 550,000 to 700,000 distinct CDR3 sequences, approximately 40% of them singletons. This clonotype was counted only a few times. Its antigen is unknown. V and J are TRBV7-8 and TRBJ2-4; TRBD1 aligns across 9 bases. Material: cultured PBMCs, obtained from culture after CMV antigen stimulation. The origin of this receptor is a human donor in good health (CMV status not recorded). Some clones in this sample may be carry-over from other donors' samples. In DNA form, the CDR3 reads TGTGCCAGCAGCCCCCGGGACAGGGTGGCCAAAAACATTCAGTACTTC. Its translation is CASSPRDRVAKNIQYF.